This T cell receptor beta chain appears in the sequencing data of a study of OX40 agonist ivuxolimab in advanced cancers. Study findings and constraints: Normalized T-cell clonal expansion was also low in some nonresponders.

The protocol was immunoSEQ multiplex PCR, while the TCRdb copy is restricted to in-frame clones and leaves out a portion. The data show about 79,000 clones, with about 88% seen just once and roughly 4.5% held by the top ten. V lost 2 bases and J lost 4, with 16 bases in between. The germline V gene encodes CDR1 SGHTS and CDR2 YDEGEE. The CDR3 runs to 15 residues. On this clone: Its specificity is unknown.

The TCR sequence derives from an adult with an advanced solid tumor such as melanoma, head and neck, liver or kidney cancer. The specimen comprised CD4+ or CD8+ T cells sorted from blood, sampled in a trial of the OX40 agonist ivuxolimab. The genes are TRBV5-8 and TRBJ2-7; D is perhaps TRBD1 (7 bases). CDR3 region: CASSFGQAGLYEQYF. Written as DNA, the CDR3 is TGTGCCAGCAGCTTTGGACAGGCGGGACTTTACGAGCAGTACTTC.